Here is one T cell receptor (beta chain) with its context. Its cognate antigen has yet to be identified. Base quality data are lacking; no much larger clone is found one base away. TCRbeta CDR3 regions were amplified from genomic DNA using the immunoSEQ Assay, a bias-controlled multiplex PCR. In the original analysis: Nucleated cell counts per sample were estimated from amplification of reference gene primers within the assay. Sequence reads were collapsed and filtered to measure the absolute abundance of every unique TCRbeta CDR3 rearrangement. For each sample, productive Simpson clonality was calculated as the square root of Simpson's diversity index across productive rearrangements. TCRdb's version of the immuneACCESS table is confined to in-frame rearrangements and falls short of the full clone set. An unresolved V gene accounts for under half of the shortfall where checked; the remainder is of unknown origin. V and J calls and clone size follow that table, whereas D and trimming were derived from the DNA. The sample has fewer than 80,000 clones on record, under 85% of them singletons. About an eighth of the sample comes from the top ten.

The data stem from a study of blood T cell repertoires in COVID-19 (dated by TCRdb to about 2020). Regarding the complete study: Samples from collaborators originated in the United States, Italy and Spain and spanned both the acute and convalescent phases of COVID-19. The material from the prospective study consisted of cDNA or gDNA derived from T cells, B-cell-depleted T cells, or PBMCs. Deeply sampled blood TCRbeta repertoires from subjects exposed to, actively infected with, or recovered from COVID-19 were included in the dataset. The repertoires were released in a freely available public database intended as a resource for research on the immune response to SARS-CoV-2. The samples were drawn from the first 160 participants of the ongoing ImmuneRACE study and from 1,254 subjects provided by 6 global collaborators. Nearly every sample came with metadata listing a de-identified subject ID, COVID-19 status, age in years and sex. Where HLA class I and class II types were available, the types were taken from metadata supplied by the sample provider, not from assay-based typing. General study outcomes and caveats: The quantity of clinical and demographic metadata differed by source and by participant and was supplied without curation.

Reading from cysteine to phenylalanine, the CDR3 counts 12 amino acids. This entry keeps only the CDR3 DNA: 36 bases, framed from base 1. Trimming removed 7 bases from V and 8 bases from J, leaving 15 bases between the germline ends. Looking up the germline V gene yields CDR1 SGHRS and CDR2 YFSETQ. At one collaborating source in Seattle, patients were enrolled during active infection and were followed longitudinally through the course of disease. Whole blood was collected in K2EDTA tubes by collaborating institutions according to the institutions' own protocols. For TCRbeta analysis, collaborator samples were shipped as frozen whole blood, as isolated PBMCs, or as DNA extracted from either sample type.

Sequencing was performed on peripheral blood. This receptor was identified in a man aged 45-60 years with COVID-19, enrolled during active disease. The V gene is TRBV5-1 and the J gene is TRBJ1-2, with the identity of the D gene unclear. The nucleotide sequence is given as TGCGCCAGCCGGGTCTCGGATTGGGGCTACACCTTC. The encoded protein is CASRVSDWGYTF.